This T cell receptor beta chain came from a study of early T cells in non-severe SARS-CoV-2 infection. The germline V gene encodes CDR1 MRHNA and CDR2 SNTAGT. The CDR3 is 14 residues long. V dropped 6 bases and J dropped 3 bases, with 9 bases sitting between them. This clonotype was seen only a few times. TCRdb re-called the 5' RACE reads with MiXCR, one entry per CDR3 protein. The sample consists of about 60,000 distinct CDR3 sequences, approximately 10% of them appearing once. The clonotype originates from an adult who was a healthcare worker with PCR-confirmed SARS-CoV-2 infection or an uninfected control (not recorded which). V and J are TRBV6-4 and TRBJ2-6; D is unresolved. The sample taken for sequencing was whole blood. CDR3 sequence (DNA): TGTGCCAGCAGCCCGATGGGTGGGGCCAACGTCCTGACTTTC. This sequence encodes CASSPMGGANVLTF.